This TCR beta chain came from a study of blood T cell repertoires in COVID-19. Germline loops: CDR1 MNHEY, CDR2 SMNVEV (reference sequence). The CDR3 length is 16 residues. Trimming at V came to 0 bases and at J to 2 bases, leaving 4 bases not matched to a gene. Libraries were prepared by immunoSEQ multiplex PCR; TCRdb keeps only in-frame clonotypes and omits some of them. This sample yields 15,000 to 20,000 clones, of which 85% to 95% are seen a single time; 5% to 7% belongs to the top ten. Sequenced sample: peripheral blood. The sequence derives from a human donor in a cohort sampled during active COVID-19. The chain carries TRBV27 and TRBJ2-7; 10 bases map to TRBD2. CDR3 nucleotides: TGTGCCAGCAGTTTATCGGGACTAGCGTCGACCTACGAGCAGTACTTC. Translating gives CASSLSGLASTYEQYF.